Each of the 19 T cell receptor beta chains below was sequenced from the same sample in a study of shared clonotypes between healthy human individuals (dated by TCRdb to 2020 to 2022). The receptor library was made with the immunoSEQ multiplex PCR assay. The clones in this table, taken by TCRdb from immuneACCESS, are in-frame only. Not every clone is retained; where verified, under half of the shortfall comes from an unresolved V gene, and the cause of the rest is unknown. Across this sample there are some 2,000,000 clones, with roughly 95% seen only once. 0.9% to 1.4% of the sample comes from the top ten. CD8 naive samples were CD45RO-negative cells positively selected for CCR7, giving a CD45RA+CCR7+ population that excluded TemRA cells. Input material: naive CD8+ T cells sorted from blood. The sample's cell subset or site label, decoded: CD45RA+CCR7+. These receptor sequences come from a man between 18 and 35 years old in good health.

The chain uses TRBV13 and TRBJ1-2; 9 bases map to TRBD1. Germline values: CDR1 PRHDT, CDR2 FYEKMQ (reference sequence). This CDR3 contains 16 residues. After removal of 5 bases from V and 1 base from J, the junction contained 8 bases not matched to a gene. In DNA, the CDR3 is TGTGCCAGCAGCACCTCCGGGACAGGGCGTAACTATGGCTACACCTTC. It is translated as CASSTSGTGRNYGYTF.

The count of this clone is one. This chain uses TRBV4-3 with TRBJ2-7; D is perhaps TRBD1 (6 bases). The germline CDR1 and CDR2 sequences are LGHNA and YSLEER. The CDR3 extends over 13 amino acids. Between the trimmed V and J ends, which lost 3 bases and 0 bases, there was a span of 6 bases. DNA for the CDR3: TGCGCCAGCAGCCAGGGACACTCCTACGAGCAGTACTTC. Amino acids: CASSQGHSYEQYF.

The gene calls are TRBV29-1 and TRBJ2-7; tentatively, D is TRBD1 or TRBD2 (5 bases each). The germline V and J ends were trimmed by 5 bases and 1 base, with 12 bases remaining between them. Per the germline V gene, CDR1 is SQVTM and CDR2 is ANQGSEA. This CDR3 is built from 13 residues. The CDR3 is CSVLRGGSYEQYF. The CDR3 bases are TGCAGCGTTTTACGGGGCGGGTCCTACGAGCAGTACTTC.

The chain uses TRBV5-1 and TRBJ2-1; 7 bases agree with TRBD2. With 0 bases clipped from V and 9 bases from J, the junction kept 3 bases outside the gene matches. This CDR3 is 13 amino acids long. Germline CDR1 and CDR2: SGHRS and YFSETQ. In DNA form, the CDR3 reads TGCGCCAGCAGCTTGGGAGCGGGGCTTGAGCAGTTCTTC. It yields the protein CASSLGAGLEQFF.

A remark on this clone: This sample also contains other DNA sequences that code for the same CDR3. J is TRBJ1-2 and V is TRBV6-1; no reliable D call. This CDR3 has 13 amino acids. Germline lookup yields CDR1 MNHNS and CDR2 SASEGT. The germline V and J ends were trimmed by 1 base and 4 bases, with 7 bases remaining between them. The CDR3 sequence: CASSEGAGYGYTF. CDR3 bases: TGTGCCAGCAGTGAAGGGGCGGGCTATGGCTACACCTTC.

This sequence joins TRBV28 and TRBJ2-5; D is perhaps TRBD1 (6 bases). The CDR3 contains 16 residues. The V gene lost 5 bases and the J gene lost 5 bases, with 21 bases spanning the gap. Germline V gives CDR1 MDHEN, CDR2 SYDVKM. The CDR3 loop reads CASSTYRDPGVETQYF. CDR3 in DNA: TGTGCCAGCAGTACCTACCGGGACCCAGGGGTGGAGACCCAGTACTTC.

This clone was counted a single time. The rearrangement joins TRBV4-3 to TRBJ2-7; no firm D call. The CDR3 consists of 15 residues. Trimming took 2 bases from V and 3 from J, leaving 14 bases between them. Germline V CDR1 and CDR2: LGHNA, YSLEER. The CDR3 sequence: CASSQSAALGYEQYF. The CDR3 region has the DNA TGCGCCAGCAGCCAATCGGCGGCGCTGGGCTACGAGCAGTACTTC.

The V call is TRBV30, the J call TRBJ2-7, with D possibly being TRBD1 (6 bases). Germline assignment: CDR1 GTSNPN and CDR2 SVGIG (reference sequence). Trimming took off 2 bases at V and 1 base at J, with 9 bases between the two ends. The CDR3 consists of 13 residues. CDR3 nucleotide sequence: TGTGCCTGGAGTAGGGACATTTCCTACGAGCAGTACTTC. Residues: CAWSRDISYEQYF.

A note on this clone: Other DNA sequences from this sample encode an identical CDR3 as well. Written as DNA, the CDR3 is TGCGCCAGCAGTGTCAGGGGCTCCTACGAGCAGTACTTC. Translating it yields CASSVRGSYEQYF. The rearrangement joins TRBV10-2 to TRBJ2-7, with D perhaps TRBD1 (6 bases). This CDR3 comprises 13 residues. Deletions cut 4 bases from V and 0 bases from J, with 7 bases between. Germline lookup yields CDR1 WSHSY and CDR2 SAAADI.

The chain uses TRBV27 and TRBJ2-1, with 12 bases that match TRBD2. Trimming took 8 bases from V and 8 from J; bases not matched to a gene: 10. Looked up from germline, CDR1 is MNHEY and CDR2 is SMNVEV (reference sequence). The CDR3 runs to 15 residues. CDR3 sequence: CASFQGTSGYHEQFF. CDR3 in DNA: TGTGCCAGCTTCCAAGGGACTAGCGGGTATCATGAGCAGTTCTTC.

The J gene is TRBJ1-1, the V gene TRBV5-4; no clear D. The V gene's germline CDR1 is SGHNT and CDR2 YYREEE (reference sequence). Trimming left V 1 base short and J 3 bases short, with 10 bases between. The CDR3 consists of 14 residues. The CDR3 nucleotides are TGTGCCAGCAGCTTGACTGGAACCTACACTGAAGCTTTCTTT. Its translation is CASSLTGTYTEAFF. Full variable domain (remainder filled in from reference TRBV5-4 and TRBJ1-1): ETGVTQSPTHLIKTRGQQVTLRCSSQSGHNTVSWYQQALGQGPQFIFQYYREEENGRGNFPPRFSGLQFPNYSSELNVNALELDDSALYLCASSLTGTYTEAFFGQGTRLTVV.

The V and J genes are TRBV6-9 and TRBJ1-6; possibly TRBD1 for D (5 bases). Germline V gives CDR1 MNHGY, CDR2 SVAAGI. Trimming cost V 6 bases and J 7 bases, with 10 bases left between them. The CDR3 is 13 residues long. Here the CDR3 DNA reads TGTGCCAGCAGCGGACACAGGAATTCACCCCTCCACTTT. Residues: CASSGHRNSPLHF.

The genes are TRBV25-1 and TRBJ2-5, with a possible D match to TRBD2 (5 bases). The last part of the DNA fits TRBJ2-7 better; the J call may be wrong. CDR3 length: 13 amino acids. CDR1 is MGHDK, CDR2 SYGVNS, per germline. Here the CDR3 DNA reads TGTGCCAGCAGTCCGAAGGACTGGGACGAGCAGTACTTC. It translates to CASSPKDWDEQYF.

The rearrangement joins TRBV7-8 to TRBJ1-5, with 8 bases fitting TRBD1. The junction had 6 bases not matched to a gene; V was cut back by 6 bases and J by 5 bases. CDR3 length: 14 residues. Germline CDR1 SGHVS, CDR2 FQNEAQ. The DNA for the CDR3 is TGTGCCAGCAGTGGGACAGGCGGGCATCAGCCCCAGCATTTT. Its protein is CASSGTGGHQPQHF.

The rearrangement uses TRBV4-3 and TRBJ2-1; 7 bases are a match to TRBD2. The CDR3 contains 17 residues. V gave up 0 bases and J gave up 4 bases; unmatched junction bases: 9. Germline-derived CDR1 and CDR2 are LGHNA and YSLEER. The CDR3 sequence: CASSQDRFAGEYNEQFF. The CDR3, as DNA: TGCGCCAGCAGCCAAGATCGATTTGCGGGGGAATACAATGAGCAGTTCTTC.

The gene calls are TRBV7-8 and TRBJ1-1; D call uncertain. The CDR3 totals 14 residues. The V and J ends lost 5 bases and 0 bases respectively, with 10 bases between them. The germline V gene encodes CDR1 SGHVS and CDR2 FQNEAQ. The CDR3 DNA sequence: TGTGCCAGCAGCCCCCAAGGAGTGAACACTGAAGCTTTCTTT. Its translation is CASSPQGVNTEAFF.

V gene TRBV27 combines with J gene TRBJ1-5; no firm D call. The germline CDR1 and CDR2 sequences are MNHEY and SMNVEV (reference sequence). The CDR3 length is 14 residues. Trimming cost V 3 bases and J 6 bases, with 12 bases left between them. The CDR3 spells CASSFGQAGQPQHF. CDR3 sequence (DNA): TGTGCCAGCAGTTTCGGTCAGGCGGGTCAGCCCCAGCATTTT.

The chain couples TRBV6-6 to TRBJ1-1; the match to TRBD1 covers 11 bases. The length of the CDR3 is 13 residues. Germline V CDR1 and CDR2: MNHNY, SVGAGI (reference sequence). Unmatched junction bases numbered 2, after V lost 5 bases and J lost 6 bases. CDR3 nucleotides: TGTGCCAGCAGTGGACAGGGGGCCTCTGAAGCTTTCTTT. Translation: CASSGQGASEAFF.

As concerns this clone: This sample also contains other DNA sequences that code for the same CDR3. The chain couples TRBV7-9 to TRBJ2-7, with D uncertain. The CDR3 has 13 amino acids. Trimming shortened V by 5 bases and J by 3 bases, and 11 bases separated the two germline ends. In germline, CDR1 is SEHNR, CDR2 FQNEAQ (reference sequence). The CDR3 coding sequence is TGTGCCAGCAGCCTCGACGGGTACTACGAGCAGTACTTC. Translation gives CASSLDGYYEQYF.